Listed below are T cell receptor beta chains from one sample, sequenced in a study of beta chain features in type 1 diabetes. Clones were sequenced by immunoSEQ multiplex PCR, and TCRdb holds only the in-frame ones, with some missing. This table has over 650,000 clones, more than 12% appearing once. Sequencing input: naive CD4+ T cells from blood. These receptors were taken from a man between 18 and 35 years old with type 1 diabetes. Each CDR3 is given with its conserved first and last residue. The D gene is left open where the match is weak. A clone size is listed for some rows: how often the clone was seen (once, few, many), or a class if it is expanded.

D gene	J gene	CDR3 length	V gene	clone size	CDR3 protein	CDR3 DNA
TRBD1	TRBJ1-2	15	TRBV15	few	CATSSGQGATYGYTF	TGTGCCACCAGCAGCGGACAGGGGGCGACCTATGGCTACACCTTC
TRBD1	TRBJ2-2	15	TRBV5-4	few	CASSSTGGVAGELFF	TGTGCCAGCAGCTCGACAGGGGGTGTCGCCGGGGAGCTGTTTTTT
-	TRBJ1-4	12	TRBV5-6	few	CASSSYNEKLFF	TGTGCCAGCAGCTCTTATAATGAAAAACTGTTTTTT
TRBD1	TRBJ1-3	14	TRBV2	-	CASSLRGPGNTIYF	TGTGCCAGCAGTTTAAGGGGGCCTGGAAACACCATATATTTT
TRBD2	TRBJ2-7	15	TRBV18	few	CASSPAGDGSYEQYF	TGTGCCAGCTCCCCGGCGGGAGATGGCTCCTACGAGCAGTACTTC
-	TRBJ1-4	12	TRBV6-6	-	CASSDRNEKLFF	TGTGCCAGCAGTGACAGAAATGAAAAACTGTTTTTT
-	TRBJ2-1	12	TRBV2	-	CASSEAWAEQFF	TGTGCCAGCAGTGAAGCATGGGCAGAGCAGTTCTTC
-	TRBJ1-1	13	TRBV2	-	CASNTDRNTEAFF	TGTGCCAGCAATACAGACCGAAACACTGAAGCTTTCTTT
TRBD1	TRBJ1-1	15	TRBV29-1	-	CSVNDLQGVDTEAFF	TGCAGCGTTAACGATCTACAGGGGGTGGACACTGAAGCTTTCTTT
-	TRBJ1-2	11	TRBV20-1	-	CSARVGDGYTF	TGCAGTGCTAGAGTAGGGGACGGCTACACCTTC
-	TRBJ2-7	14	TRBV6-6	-	CASTDVVREYEQYF	TGTGCCAGCACTGACGTAGTCAGGGAGTACGAGCAGTACTTC
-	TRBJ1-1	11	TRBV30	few	CAWTTWRGAFF	TGTGCCTGGACTACCTGGAGGGGAGCTTTCTTT
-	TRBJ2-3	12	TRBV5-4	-	CAHGGGTDTQYF	TGTGCCCACGGAGGGGGAACAGATACGCAGTATTTT
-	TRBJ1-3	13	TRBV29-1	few	CSVDRLEFGTIYF	TGCAGCGTTGACAGGCTTGAGTTTGGCACCATATATTTT
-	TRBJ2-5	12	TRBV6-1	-	CASSEHSKTQYF	TGTGCCAGCAGTGAACACAGTAAGACCCAGTACTTC
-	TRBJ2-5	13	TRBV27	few	CASSPGRRETQYF	TGTGCCAGCAGTCCAGGGAGGAGGGAGACCCAGTACTTC
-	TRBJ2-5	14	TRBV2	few	CASSDDQYQETQYF	TGTGCCAGCAGTGACGACCAGTACCAAGAGACCCAGTACTTC
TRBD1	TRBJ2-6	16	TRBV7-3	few	CASSSTGPAGANVLTF	TGTGCCAGCAGCTCGACAGGGCCCGCTGGGGCCAACGTCCTGACTTTC
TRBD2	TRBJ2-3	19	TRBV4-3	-	CASSQDVAGGASYTDTQYF	TGCGCCAGCAGCCAAGATGTGGCGGGGGGGGCCTCGTACACAGATACGCAGTATTTT
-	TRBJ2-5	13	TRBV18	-	CASSSGTQETQYF	TGTGCCAGCTCGTCCGGGACTCAAGAGACCCAGTACTTC
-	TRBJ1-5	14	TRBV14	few	CASSQSGVDQPQHF	TGTGCCAGCAGCCAATCAGGGGTAGATCAGCCCCAGCATTTT
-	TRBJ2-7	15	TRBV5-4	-	CASSLAGQRSYEQYF	TGTGCCAGCAGCTTGGCCGGTCAGCGCTCCTACGAGCAGTACTTC
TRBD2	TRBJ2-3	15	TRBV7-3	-	CASSLKRGATDTQYF	TGTGCCAGCAGCTTAAAGCGGGGGGCGACAGATACGCAGTATTTT
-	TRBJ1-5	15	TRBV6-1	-	CASSVLEGGNQPQHF	TGTGCCAGCAGTGTCCTGGAAGGGGGCAATCAGCCCCAGCATTTT